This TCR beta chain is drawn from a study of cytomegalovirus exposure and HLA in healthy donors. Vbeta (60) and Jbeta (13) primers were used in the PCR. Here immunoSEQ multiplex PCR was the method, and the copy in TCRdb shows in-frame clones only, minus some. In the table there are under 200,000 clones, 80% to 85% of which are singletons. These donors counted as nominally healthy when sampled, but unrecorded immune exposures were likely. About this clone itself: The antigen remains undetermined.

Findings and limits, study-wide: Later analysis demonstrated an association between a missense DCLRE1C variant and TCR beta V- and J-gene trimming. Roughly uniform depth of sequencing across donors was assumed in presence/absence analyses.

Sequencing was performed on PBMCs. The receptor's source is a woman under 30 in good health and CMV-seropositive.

The CDR3 DNA reads as TGCGCCAGCAGCTTGGGCGACAGGGGGCAAAAGCAGTACTTC. Amino acids: CASSLGDRGQKQYF. The genes are TRBV5-1 and TRBJ2-7, with 10 nucleotides matching TRBD1. CDR1 is SGHRS and CDR2 is YFSETQ in the germline V gene. Germline trimming cut 0 bases from V and 8 bases from J; bases unmatched to any gene: 5. The CDR3 extends over 14 amino acids.